A single sample is the source of the 29 T cell receptor beta chains below, sequenced in a study of regulatory T cells in long-lasting Graves disease. Regarding time point: newly diagnosed GD, antithyroid drugs for less than 3 months. With RNA extracted from PBMCs as input, the TCR library was made. Construction of the TCR beta libraries employed iRepertoire HTBI primers in conjunction with Arm-PCR of CDR3 regions. Via MiXCR, TCRdb re-called the multiplex PCR reads, giving one row per CDR3 protein. The profile shows 400,000 to 500,000 distinct CDR3 sequences, approximately 16% of them singletons. These same data were also listed under a study on T cells in Graves' hyperthyroidism and ophthalmopathy.

The sequencing used peripheral blood mononuclear cells (PBMCs), collected at new diagnosis, from a patient treated with antithyroid drugs. Receptors originate from a woman between 40 and 55 years old with Graves disease.

The rearrangement uses TRBV7-9 and TRBJ2-2, with D unclear. The germline gives CDR1 SEHNR, CDR2 FQNEAQ (reference sequence). V lost 1 base and J 0 bases, leaving 9 bases between the germline ends. The CDR3 runs to 16 residues. The CDR3 region is CASSLGLGANTGELFF. CDR3 sequence (DNA): TGTGCCAGCAGCTTAGGTCTGGGTGCGAACACCGGGGAGCTGTTTTTT.

About this clonotype: It may be a read error: a sequence one base away is much more abundant. The chain links TRBV7-2 to TRBJ2-3; 7 positions agree with TRBD2. The CDR3 is made up of 19 amino acids. After removal of 4 bases from V and 3 bases from J, the junction contained 19 bases not matched to a gene. From germline, CDR1 is SGHTA and CDR2 FQGNSA. CDR3 sequence: CASSSIVAETSGITDTQYF. The CDR3 nucleotides read TGTGCCAGCAGCTCAATTGTTGCAGAGACCAGCGGGATAACAGATACGCAGTATTTT.

Ten or more counts support this clonotype. The chain recombines TRBV27 with TRBJ2-1, with 9 bases matching TRBD2. CDR1 is MNHEY, CDR2 SMNVEV, per germline (reference sequence). V dropped 5 bases and J dropped 5; count of bases not matched to a gene: 10. This CDR3 is 16 amino acids long. Here the CDR3 DNA reads TGTGCCAGCAGTCCCCGGGGGCGGGAGGGTCACAATGAGCAGTTCTTC. It is translated as CASSPRGREGHNEQFF.

This clonotype came up many times. The genes are TRBV28 and TRBJ1-2, with 7 bases aligning to TRBD1. This CDR3 has 14 amino acids. The trim removed 5 bases at V and 7 bases at J, leaving 10 bases unmatched. The germline V gene has CDR1 MDHEN and CDR2 SYDVKM. The CDR3 here is CASSPPDRAGGYTF. Here the CDR3 DNA reads TGTGCCAGCAGTCCCCCCGACAGGGCCGGTGGCTACACCTTC.

V is TRBV6-2 or TRBV6-3 and J is TRBJ1-5, with D perhaps matching TRBD1 (6 bases). The V gene's germline CDR1 is MNHEY and CDR2 SVGEGT. Trimming pared 5 bases from V and 1 base from J, leaving 18 bases between. The CDR3 is 17 amino acids. The CDR3 protein is CASSEFWTDISNQPQHF. The CDR3 bases are TGTGCCAGCAGTGAATTCTGGACAGACATCAGCAATCAGCCCCAGCATTTT.

In its sample, this clonotype was seen a few times. The chain links TRBV19 to TRBJ1-3, with no clear D. This CDR3 spans 16 amino acids. The germline V gene has CDR1 LNHDA and CDR2 SQIVND (reference sequence). The germline V and J ends were trimmed by 2 bases and 1 base, with 12 bases remaining between them. This CDR3 is CASSIRGGWSGNTIYF. The CDR3 DNA reads as TGTGCCAGTAGTATACGAGGAGGCTGGTCTGGAAACACCATATATTTT. Based on the CDR3 plus reference TRBV19 and TRBJ1-3, the full variable domain is DGGITQSPKYLFRKEGQNVTLSCEQNLNHDAMYWYRQDPGQGLRLIYYSQIVNDFQKGDIAEGYSVSREKKESFPLTVTSAQKNPTAFYLCASSIRGGWSGNTIYFGEGSWLTVV.

The V call is TRBV12-3 or TRBV12-4, the J call TRBJ2-3; tentative D call: TRBD2 (6 bases). The V gene lost 5 bases and the J gene lost 5 bases, with 11 bases spanning the gap. This CDR3 region has 13 residues. The CDR3 protein is CASSPGVKDTQYF. As DNA, the CDR3 is TGTGCCAGCAGTCCGGGGGTTAAAGATACGCAGTATTTT.

In this sample, this clonotype turned up a few times. The junction departs from germline at one end; a sequencing error may be responsible. V is TRBV12-5 and J is TRBJ1-2; D is ambiguous. The germline V gene encodes CDR1 LGHNT and CDR2 FRNRAP. The CDR3 contains 12 residues. The CDR3 coding sequence is TGTGCTAGAAACTCCGGACGGTGGGGTTTGTCCTTC. It translates to CARNSGRWGLSF.

In this sample, this clonotype turned up many times. The chain employs TRBV30 and TRBJ1-5, with a possible D match to TRBD1 (5 bases). The germline gives CDR1 GTSNPN, CDR2 SVGIG (reference sequence). The CDR3 has 13 residues. Deletions cut 2 bases from V and 3 bases from J, with 8 bases between. CDR3 amino acids: CAWSRGNNQPQHF. The CDR3 coding sequence is TGTGCCTGGAGTAGGGGAAACAATCAGCCCCAGCATTTT.

A remark on this clonotype: A much larger clone lies a single base off, so this may be a read error. This is likely a read error, given that the CDR3 carries no conserved phenylalanine or tryptophan at its end. This sequence joins TRBV6-1 and TRBJ1-2; 10 bases agree with TRBD1. The trim removed 4 bases at V and 3 bases at J, leaving 8 bases unmatched. CDR1 and CDR2 from the germline V gene are MNHNS and SASEGT. The CDR3 loop spans 16 amino acids. The CDR3 sequence is CASSAGTGERDYGYTL. The CDR3 nucleotides read TGTGCCAGCAGTGCCGGGACAGGGGAAAGAGACTATGGCTACACCCTC.

Remarks on this clonotype: A much more abundant neighbour one base away suggests this may be a read error. This chain uses TRBV12-3 or TRBV12-4 with TRBJ2-3; 13 bases are a match to TRBD2. Losses at the gene ends were 3 bases for V and 4 bases for J; bases not matched to a gene: 10. CDR3 size: 18 residues. The CDR3 region has the DNA TGTGCCAGCAGTTTGTCCGGACTAGCGGGAGAAGGATCAGATACGCAGTATTTT. Residues: CASSLSGLAGEGSDTQYF.

This clonotype has a count of ten or more. The chain uses TRBV11-2 and TRBJ2-5, with TRBD1 matching over 7 bases. V shed 5 bases, J shed 1 base, and the junction held 4 bases outside the gene matches. CDR1 is SGHAT and CDR2 is FQNNGV in the germline V gene. CDR3 length equals 14 residues. CDR3 coding DNA: TGTGCCAGCAGCCTCGGACAGGTCCAAGAGACCCAGTACTTC. It encodes CASSLGQVQETQYF.

This clonotype appeared a few times. The rearrangement uses TRBV18 and TRBJ2-5; 7 positions agree with TRBD2. With V trimmed by 6 bases and J by 4 bases, 11 bases remained unmatched. This CDR3 spans 15 amino acids. Germline V gene sequence: CDR1 KGHSH, CDR2 LQKENI. The CDR3 DNA follows: TGTGCCAGCTCCCCTGTCGGCGGGAGCGGAGAGACCCAGTACTTC. Its protein product is CASSPVGGSGETQYF. Filled out from reference TRBV18 and TRBJ2-5, the complete variable domain reads NAGVMQNPRHLVRRRGQEARLRCSPMKGHSHVYWYRQLPEEGLKFMVYLQKENIIDESGMPKERFSAEFPKEGPSILRIQQVVRGDSAAYFCASSPVGGSGETQYFGPGTRLLVL.

Only a few counts were recorded for this clonotype. The chain is built from TRBV19 and TRBJ1-1, with D tentatively TRBD1 (5 bases). From germline, CDR1 is LNHDA and CDR2 SQIVND (reference sequence). This CDR3 region has 13 residues. V shed 1 base and J shed 4 bases, with 7 bases lying between them. The CDR3 loop reads CASSIGRGTEAFF. The DNA of the CDR3 is TGTGCCAGTAGTATAGGGAGGGGCACTGAAGCTTTCTTT.

The J gene is TRBJ2-1, the V gene TRBV20-1; 9 bases map to TRBD1. The junction had 8 bases not matched to a gene; V was cut back by 1 base and J by 10 bases. The CDR3 length is 14 residues. Germline-derived CDR1 and CDR2 are DFQATT and SNEGSKA (reference sequence). CDR3 DNA sequence: TGCAGTGCTAGAGGGGGACAGGGAGCAGGGGAGCAGTTCTTC. This gives the protein CSARGGQGAGEQFF.

The genes are TRBV11-2 and TRBJ1-1; a weak D match, TRBD1 (5 bases). Trimming cost V 5 bases and J 4 bases, with 14 bases left between them. Germline V lookup: CDR1 SGHAT, CDR2 FQNNGV. This CDR3 contains 14 residues. In nucleotides, the CDR3 is TGTGCCAGCAGCGGTGAGGGGTGGGGCACTGAAGCTTTCTTT. Its protein product is CASSGEGWGTEAFF.

This clonotype showed up many times. The rearrangement joins TRBV7-2 to TRBJ2-7; 11 bases fit TRBD1. With V trimmed by 6 bases and J by 3 bases, 10 bases remained unmatched. The CDR3 is 16 residues long. Germline V gives CDR1 SGHTA, CDR2 FQGNSA. The CDR3 reads CASRGWGTGGVYEQYF. The CDR3 coding sequence is TGTGCCAGCAGGGGGTGGGGGACAGGGGGGGTCTACGAGCAGTACTTC. The variable domain in full, with the rest retrieved from reference TRBV7-2 and TRBJ2-7, is GAGVSQSPSNKVTEKGKDVELRCDPISGHTALYWYRQSLGQGLEFLIYFQGNSAPDKSGLPSDRFSAERTGGSVSTLTIQRTQQEDSAVYLCASRGWGTGGVYEQYFGPGTRLTVT.

The chain recombines TRBV18 with TRBJ2-3, with 8 bases matching TRBD1. Germline V lookup: CDR1 KGHSH, CDR2 LQKENI. With V trimmed by 4 bases and J by 1 base, 7 bases remained unmatched. There are 16 residues in the CDR3. CDR3: CASSHTGTGRTDTQYF. The CDR3 coding sequence is TGTGCCAGCTCACATACCGGGACAGGCCGCACAGATACGCAGTATTTT.

This clonotype was recorded many times. The chain employs TRBV12-5 and TRBJ2-7; weak D call: TRBD2 (5 bases). The germline CDR1 and CDR2 sequences are LGHNT and FRNRAP. The CDR3 covers 13 residues. Deletions cut 1 base from V and 4 bases from J, with 8 bases between. As DNA, the CDR3 is TGTGCTAGTGGTTTGGGACGGGATTACGAGCAGTACTTC. Protein: CASGLGRDYEQYF.

This clonotype has a handful of counts. A junction boundary mismatches the germline segment, possibly from a read error. The chain carries TRBV18 and TRBJ2-1; 8 positions match TRBD1. The CDR3 contains 17 residues. Germline V lookup: CDR1 KGHSH, CDR2 LQKENI. The CDR3 here is CASSPGAGTGVFTSTYF. CDR3 DNA: TGTGCCAGCTCACCAGGCGCAGGGACAGGAGTCTTTACTTCGACTTACTTC.

This clonotype was detected only a few times. A much larger clone differs from this one at a single base, so this may be a read error. The genes are TRBV2 and TRBJ2-3; TRBD1 matches at 7 bases. Per the germline V gene, CDR1 is SNHLY and CDR2 is FYNNEI. The CDR3 covers 15 residues. In DNA, the CDR3 is TGTGCCAGCAGTGGGGGGAGTGAAGGGACAGATCCGCAGTATTTT. This gives the protein CASSGGSEGTDPQYF.

The sample holds a few counts of this clonotype. The V gene is TRBV19, the J gene TRBJ1-5, with TRBD1 matching 10 bases. Germline trimming cut 11 bases from V and 0 bases from J; bases unmatched to any gene: 10. Germline values: CDR1 LNHDA, CDR2 SQIVND (reference sequence). The CDR3 runs 16 residues. The CDR3 spells CACWGGTGDSNQPQHF. CDR3 nucleotide sequence: TGTGCCTGTTGGGGGGGGACAGGGGATAGCAATCAGCCCCAGCATTTT.

This clonotype occurred many times. The chain carries TRBV7-9 and TRBJ2-3; D gene ambiguous. This CDR3 is 14 amino acids long. V was shortened by 5 bases and J by 0 bases, with 9 bases between the two germline ends. Germline V CDR1 and CDR2: SEHNR, FQNEAQ (reference sequence). The CDR3 is CASSREQSTDTQYF. The CDR3 nucleotides read TGTGCCAGCAGCCGAGAACAAAGCACAGATACGCAGTATTTT.

This clonotype was counted only a few times. J is TRBJ1-5 and V is TRBV4-1; the match to TRBD1 covers 7 bases. Unmatched junction bases numbered 3, after V lost 0 bases and J lost 4 bases. The germline gives CDR1 MGHRA, CDR2 YSYEKL. There are 15 residues in the CDR3. Written as DNA, the CDR3 is TGCGCCAGCAGCCAAGATGGACAGGTAAATCAGCCCCAGCATTTT. It is translated as CASSQDGQVNQPQHF.

This clonotype was seen many times. V is TRBV28 and J is TRBJ2-3, with 7 nucleotides matching TRBD1. The CDR3 has 15 amino acids. The ends lost 7 bases at V and 8 bases at J; junction bases unmatched: 15. The germline V gene has CDR1 MDHEN and CDR2 SYDVKM. This chain's CDR3 is CASTFTGTELSTQYF. In DNA form, the CDR3 reads TGTGCCAGCACTTTCACCGGGACAGAACTGTCTACGCAGTATTTT.

This chain joins TRBV11-3 and TRBJ1-4; 11 bases match TRBD1. Germline V gene sequence: CDR1 SGHNT, CDR2 YENEEA. V shed 5 bases, J shed 6 bases, and the junction held 5 bases outside the gene matches. The CDR3 has 15 amino acids. CDR3 bases: TGTGCCAGCAGCCGCCGGACAGGGGGCGATGAAAAACTGTTTTTT. Its translation: CASSRRTGGDEKLFF. Combining the CDR3 with reference TRBV11-3 and TRBJ1-4 gives the whole variable domain EAGVVQSPRYKIIEKKQPVAFWCNPISGHNTLYWYLQNLGQGPELLIRYENEEAVDDSQLPKDRFSAERLKGVDSTLKIQPAELGDSAVYLCASSRRTGGDEKLFFGSGTQLSVL.

V and J are TRBV2 and TRBJ1-1; 8 nucleotides align to TRBD1. Germline CDR1 is SNHLY and CDR2 is FYNNEI. With V trimmed by 0 bases and J by 4 bases, 4 bases remained unmatched. CDR3 size: 15 residues. CDR3 in amino acids: CASSEADRVGTEAFF. CDR3 nucleotide sequence: TGTGCCAGCAGTGAAGCGGACAGGGTAGGCACTGAAGCTTTCTTT.

With regard to this clonotype: This sequence may be a read error, since a much larger clone differs from it by one base. The CDR3 DNA is TGCAGTGCTAGAGAGCAGGGGCCGGAGACCCAGTACTTC. Translating gives CSAREQGPETQYF. The gene calls are TRBV20-1 and TRBJ2-5; a weak D match, TRBD1 (6 bases). The V gene lost 0 bases and the J gene lost 5 bases, with 10 bases spanning the gap. Germline V gene sequence: CDR1 DFQATT, CDR2 SNEGSKA (reference sequence). CDR3 length: 13 amino acids.

This clonotype was recorded at least ten times. The chain recombines TRBV12-3 or TRBV12-4 with TRBJ1-4; D perhaps matches TRBD1 (5 bases). This CDR3 has 20 residues. V was trimmed by 3 bases and J by 3 bases, leaving 26 bases between them. Here the CDR3 reads CASSFYINSGRSRANEKLFF. The CDR3 nucleotides read TGTGCCAGCAGTTTTTACATTAATTCAGGGAGATCCAGGGCTAATGAAAAACTGTTTTTT.